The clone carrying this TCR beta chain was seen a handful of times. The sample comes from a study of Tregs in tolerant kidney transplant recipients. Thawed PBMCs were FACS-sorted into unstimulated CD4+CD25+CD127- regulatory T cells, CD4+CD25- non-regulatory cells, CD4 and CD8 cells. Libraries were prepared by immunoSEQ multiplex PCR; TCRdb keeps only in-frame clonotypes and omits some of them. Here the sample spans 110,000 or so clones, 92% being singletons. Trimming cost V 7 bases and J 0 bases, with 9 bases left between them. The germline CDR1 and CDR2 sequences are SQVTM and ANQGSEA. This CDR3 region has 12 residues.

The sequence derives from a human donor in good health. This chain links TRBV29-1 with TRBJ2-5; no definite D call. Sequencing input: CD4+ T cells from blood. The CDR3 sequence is CSESTDQETQYF. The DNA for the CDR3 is TGCAGCGAGAGTACGGACCAAGAGACCCAGTACTTC. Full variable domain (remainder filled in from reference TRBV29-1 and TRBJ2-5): SAVISQKPSRDICQRGTSLTIQCQVDSQVTMMFWYRQQPGQSLTLIATANQGSEATYESGFVIDKFPISRPNLTFSTLTVSNMSPEDSSIYLCSESTDQETQYFGPGTRLLVL.